Listed below are T cell receptor beta chains from one sample, sequenced in a study of CD8 T cells in Susac syndrome. TCRdb called the immunoSEQ multiplex PCR reads again in MiXCR, with one record for every CDR3 protein. The sample lists some 52,000 distinct CDR3 sequences, around 93% seen once, with about 0.51% in the top ten. The source material was CD8+ T cells from PBMCs. The receptors originated from a human donor with multiple sclerosis. CDR3s include the opening cysteine and the closing phenylalanine or tryptophan. Each record gives: V gene, CDR3 length, J gene, CDR3 protein.

v_gene: TRBV25-1
len: 13
j_gene: TRBJ2-7
CDR3aa: CASSEPGFHEQYF

v_gene: TRBV9
len: 19
j_gene: TRBJ2-1
CDR3aa: CASSVDHREAGGLYNEQFF

v_gene: TRBV19
len: 15
j_gene: TRBJ2-7
CDR3aa: CASSASAGGSYEQYF

v_gene: TRBV28
len: 15
j_gene: TRBJ2-7
CDR3aa: CASSSDGYRTYEQYF

v_gene: TRBV28
len: 14
j_gene: TRBJ2-7
CDR3aa: CASSPLTGDYEQYF

v_gene: TRBV7-4
len: 11
j_gene: TRBJ2-1
CDR3aa: CASSIDNEQFF

v_gene: TRBV9
len: 14
j_gene: TRBJ1-1
CDR3aa: CASSPGGGFTEAFF

v_gene: TRBV29-1
len: 10
j_gene: TRBJ1-5
CDR3aa: CSVGDQPQHF

v_gene: TRBV3-1
len: 15
j_gene: TRBJ2-7
CDR3aa: CASSQSEESDYEQYF

v_gene: TRBV13
len: 18
j_gene: TRBJ2-3
CDR3aa: CASSLGLAGDLGTDTQYF

v_gene: TRBV4-3
len: 16
j_gene: TRBJ1-2
CDR3aa: CASSQVGTGLRDGYTF

v_gene: TRBV20-1
len: 15
j_gene: TRBJ2-6
CDR3aa: CSAFPLASGANVLTF

v_gene: TRBV4-1
len: 18
j_gene: TRBJ1-5
CDR3aa: CASSQDITGMIGNQPQHF

v_gene: TRBV29-1
len: 15
j_gene: TRBJ2-1
CDR3aa: CSVEDRESSYNEQFF

v_gene: TRBV12-3/TRBV12-4
len: 15
j_gene: TRBJ2-1
CDR3aa: CASSPPFIAGDEQFF

v_gene: TRBV28
len: 12
j_gene: TRBJ1-5
CDR3aa: CASSLWAGPQHF

v_gene: TRBV28
len: 14
j_gene: TRBJ2-7
CDR3aa: CASSLPGPRSGQYF

v_gene: TRBV19
len: 13
j_gene: TRBJ1-6
CDR3aa: CATRTQKNSPLHF

v_gene: TRBV28
len: 15
j_gene: TRBJ1-2
CDR3aa: CASRLYSLPNYGYTF

v_gene: TRBV28
len: 14
j_gene: TRBJ1-1
CDR3aa: CASSRGELNTEAFF

v_gene: TRBV28
len: 13
j_gene: TRBJ2-7
CDR3aa: CASSMGEGAEQYF

v_gene: TRBV5-1
len: 18
j_gene: TRBJ2-1
CDR3aa: CASSLGLAGGFYYNEQFF

v_gene: TRBV4-3
len: 14
j_gene: TRBJ2-5
CDR3aa: CASSHGLAQETQYF

v_gene: TRBV19
len: 15
j_gene: TRBJ2-3
CDR3aa: CASSTTGVSTDTQYF

v_gene: TRBV28
len: 17
j_gene: TRBJ2-7
CDR3aa: CASSSYLRGLEGDEQYF

v_gene: TRBV27
len: 16
j_gene: TRBJ1-2
CDR3aa: CASSLSPGGGYYGYTF